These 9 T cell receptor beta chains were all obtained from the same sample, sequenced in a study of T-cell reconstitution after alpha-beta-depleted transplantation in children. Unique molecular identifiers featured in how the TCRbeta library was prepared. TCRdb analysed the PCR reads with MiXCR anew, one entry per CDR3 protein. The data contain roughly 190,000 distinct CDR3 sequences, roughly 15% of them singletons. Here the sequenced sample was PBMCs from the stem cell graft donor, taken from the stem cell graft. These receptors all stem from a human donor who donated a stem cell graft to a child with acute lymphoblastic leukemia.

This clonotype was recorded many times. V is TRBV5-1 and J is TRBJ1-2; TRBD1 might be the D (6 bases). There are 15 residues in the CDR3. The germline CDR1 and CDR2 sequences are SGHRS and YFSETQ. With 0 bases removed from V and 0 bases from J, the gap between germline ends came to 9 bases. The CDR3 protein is CASSLEEGANYGYTF. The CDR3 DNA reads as TGCGCCAGCAGCTTGGAGGAGGGGGCTAACTATGGCTACACCTTC.

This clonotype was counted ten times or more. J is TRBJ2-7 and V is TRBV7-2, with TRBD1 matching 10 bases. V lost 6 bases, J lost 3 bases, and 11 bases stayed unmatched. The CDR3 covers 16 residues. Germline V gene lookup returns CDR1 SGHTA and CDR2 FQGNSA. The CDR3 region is CASRTTGGVGYYEQYF. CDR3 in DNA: TGTGCCAGCAGAACGACAGGGGGCGTTGGGTACTACGAGCAGTACTTC.

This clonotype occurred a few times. The CDR3 coding sequence is TGTGCCAGCAGTGTGATCCGGGGCACGGGGAATGAGCAGTTCTTC. It codes for CASSVIRGTGNEQFF. The V gene is TRBV6-1, the J gene TRBJ2-1, with D possibly called TRBD1 or TRBD2 (5 bases each). This CDR3 contains 15 residues. Germline assignment: CDR1 MNHNS and CDR2 SASEGT. Trimming removed 4 bases at V and 7 bases at J, with 17 bases between.

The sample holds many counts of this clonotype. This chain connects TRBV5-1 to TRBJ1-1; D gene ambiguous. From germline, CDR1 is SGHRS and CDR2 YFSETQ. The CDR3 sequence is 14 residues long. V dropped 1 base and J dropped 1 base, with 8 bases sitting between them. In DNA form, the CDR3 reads TGCGCCAGCAGCTTGTGGGCAGGGAACACTGAAGCTTTCTTT. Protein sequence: CASSLWAGNTEAFF.

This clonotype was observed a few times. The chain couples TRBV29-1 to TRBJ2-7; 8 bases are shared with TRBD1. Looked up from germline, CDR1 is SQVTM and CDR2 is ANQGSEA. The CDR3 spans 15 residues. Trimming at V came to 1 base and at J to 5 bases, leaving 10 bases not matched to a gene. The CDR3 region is CSVEVRAGGVDEQYF. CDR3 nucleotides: TGCAGCGTTGAAGTTCGGGCAGGGGGCGTCGACGAGCAGTACTTC.

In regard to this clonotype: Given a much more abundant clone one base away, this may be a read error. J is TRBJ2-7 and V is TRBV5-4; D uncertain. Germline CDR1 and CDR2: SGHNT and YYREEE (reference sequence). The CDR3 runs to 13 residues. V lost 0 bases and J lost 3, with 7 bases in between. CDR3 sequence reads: CASSLVGRYEQYF. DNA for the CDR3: TGTGCCAGCAGCTTGGTGGGTCGCTACGAGCAGTACTTC.

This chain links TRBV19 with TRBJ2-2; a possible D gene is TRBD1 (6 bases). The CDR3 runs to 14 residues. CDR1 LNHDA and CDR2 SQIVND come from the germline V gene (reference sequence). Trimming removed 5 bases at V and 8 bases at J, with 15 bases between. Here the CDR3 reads CASSSKTGTGELFF. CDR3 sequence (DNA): TGTGCCAGTAGTTCCAAAACCGGGACAGGGGAGCTGTTTTTT.

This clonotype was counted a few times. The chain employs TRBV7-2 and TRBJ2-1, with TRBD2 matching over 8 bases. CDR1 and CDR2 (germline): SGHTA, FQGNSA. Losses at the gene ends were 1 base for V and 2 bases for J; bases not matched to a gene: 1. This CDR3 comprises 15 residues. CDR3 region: CASSLEAGAYNEQFF. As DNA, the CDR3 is TGTGCCAGCAGCTTAGAAGCGGGGGCCTACAATGAGCAGTTCTTC.

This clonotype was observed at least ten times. The CDR3 DNA sequence: TGTGCCACCAGTGATTTTGGGGTACAGCCTTTGCAGTTCTTC. This codes for CATSDFGVQPLQFF. The V gene is TRBV24-1, the J gene TRBJ2-1; D gene uncertain. This CDR3 comprises 14 residues. The V end was cut by 1 base, the J end by 12 bases, with 15 bases between. Germline CDR1 is KGHDR and CDR2 is SFDVKD.